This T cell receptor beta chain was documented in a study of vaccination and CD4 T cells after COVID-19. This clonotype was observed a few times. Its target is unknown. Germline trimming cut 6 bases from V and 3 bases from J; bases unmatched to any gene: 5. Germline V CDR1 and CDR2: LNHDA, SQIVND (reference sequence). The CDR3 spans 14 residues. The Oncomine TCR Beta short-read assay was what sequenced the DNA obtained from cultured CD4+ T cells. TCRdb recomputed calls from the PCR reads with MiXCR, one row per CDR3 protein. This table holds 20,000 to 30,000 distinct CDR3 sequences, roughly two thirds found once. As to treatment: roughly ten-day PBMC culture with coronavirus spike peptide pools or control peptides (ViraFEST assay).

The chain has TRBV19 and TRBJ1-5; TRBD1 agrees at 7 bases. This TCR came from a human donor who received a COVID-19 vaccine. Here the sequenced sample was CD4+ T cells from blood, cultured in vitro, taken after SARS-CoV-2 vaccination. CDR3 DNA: TGTGCCAGTAGGCGGACAGGATCCAATCAGCCCCAGCATTTT. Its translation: CASRRTGSNQPQHF.